This T cell receptor (beta chain) was recorded in a study of long-term antiretroviral therapy in people with HIV. Looking at the study overall: Samples collected earliest predate the 2015 immediate-ART recommendation by about a decade.

Regarding the study as a whole: Upon ART, diversity increased but remained lower than transplant donor controls. Pre-ART-expanded clones dominated the repertoire at all time points.

Remarks on this clone: What it recognizes is unknown.

In each sample, roughly 1-10 million cryopreserved PBMC were present before DNA extraction. Survey-level resolution applied to immunoSEQ assay v3.0. This table comes from immunoSEQ multiplex PCR, and its TCRdb copy is limited to in-frame clones, with some not included. The profile shows 30,000 to 40,000 clones, around 80% of them singletons. The source material was unsorted PBMCs, sampled 0.6 years after starting antiretroviral therapy. The TCR sequence derives from a man younger than 30 with HIV.

The CDR3 reads CASSVAANTGELFF. In nucleotides, the CDR3 is TGTGCCAGCAGCGTAGCAGCAAACACCGGGGAGCTGTTTTTT. The chain joins TRBV9 to TRBJ2-2; no clear D. V was shortened by 0 bases and J by 2 bases, with 5 bases between the two germline ends. The CDR3 runs to 14 residues. Per the germline V gene, CDR1 is SGDLS and CDR2 is YYNGEE.